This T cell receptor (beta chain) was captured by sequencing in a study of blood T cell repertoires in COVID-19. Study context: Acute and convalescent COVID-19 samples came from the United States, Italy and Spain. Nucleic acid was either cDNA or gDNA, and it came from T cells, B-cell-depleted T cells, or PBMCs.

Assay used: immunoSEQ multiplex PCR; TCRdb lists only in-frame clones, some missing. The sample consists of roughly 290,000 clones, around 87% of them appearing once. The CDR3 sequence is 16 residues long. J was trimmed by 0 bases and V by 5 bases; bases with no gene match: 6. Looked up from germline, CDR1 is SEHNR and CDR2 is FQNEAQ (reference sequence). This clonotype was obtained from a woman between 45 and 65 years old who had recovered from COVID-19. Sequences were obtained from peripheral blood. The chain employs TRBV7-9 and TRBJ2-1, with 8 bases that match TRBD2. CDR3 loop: CASSPGGGSSYNEQFF. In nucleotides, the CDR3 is TGTGCCAGCAGCCCCGGGGGGGGGAGCTCCTACAATGAGCAGTTCTTC. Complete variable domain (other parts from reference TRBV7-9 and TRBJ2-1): DTGVSQNPRHKITKRGQNVTFRCDPISEHNRLYWYRQTLGQGPEFLTYFQNEAQLEKSRLLSDRFSAERPKGSFSTLEIQRTEQGDSAMYLCASSPGGGSSYNEQFFGPGTRLTVL.